This T cell receptor beta chain emerged from a study of blood T cell repertoires in COVID-19. In the original processing: Researchers report that nucleated cell counts were estimated from reference gene primer amplification. The protocol was immunoSEQ multiplex PCR, while the TCRdb copy is restricted to in-frame clones and leaves out a portion. V and J calls plus clone size are reproduced from that table; the DNA served to infer D and trimming. The sample has about 200,000 clones, 88% seen once; the top ten hold around 1.5%. The CDR3 is 18 amino acids. The source material was peripheral blood. The source is a man between 18 and 29 years old with active or convalescent COVID-19. This chain links TRBV21-1 with TRBJ1-4; no DNA check was done on the table's D call, TRBD1. TRBV21-1 is annotated as a pseudogene. In nucleotides, the CDR3 is TGTGCCAGCAGCAAATTACATAAGTTACAGGGGGCAGATGAAAAACTGTTTTTT. Translating gives CASSKLHKLQGADEKLFF.